The text below deals with one T cell receptor (beta chain). Its cognate antigen is unknown. This entry belongs to a study of beta chain features in type 1 diabetes. Study-wide results and limits: Although PCR might favor shorter templates, it would do so equally in patients and controls.

Reverse transcription of all isolated RNA meant that expressed TCRB transcripts were sequenced. The table came from immunoSEQ multiplex PCR; TCRdb's copy has only in-frame clones and leaves some out. Among about 240,000 clones listed, 25% to 35% were seen once. This CDR3 has 18 residues. From germline, CDR1 is SSHAT and CDR2 FNYEAQ (reference sequence). The V gene end was trimmed by 4 bases and the J gene end by 0 bases; junction bases not matched to a gene: 15. Averaging about 100 mL, one heparinised blood draw was given by each donor. V gene TRBV7-7 combines with J gene TRBJ2-7; TRBD1 aligns across 7 bases. Sequencing used central memory CD4+ T cells from blood. This TCR was sampled from a man younger than 45 in good health. The CDR3 DNA sequence: TGTGCCAGCAGCTCCAAACCGCTGCCCGACAGGGCCTCCTACGAGCAGTACTTC. Its protein product is CASSSKPLPDRASYEQYF. The whole variable domain, filled in from reference TRBV7-7 and TRBJ2-7, reads GAGVSQSPRYKVTKRGQDVTLRCDPISSHATLYWYQQALGQGPEFLTYFNYEAQPDKSGLPSDRFSAERPEGSISTLTIQRTEQRDSAMYRCASSSKPLPDRASYEQYFGPGTRLTVT.